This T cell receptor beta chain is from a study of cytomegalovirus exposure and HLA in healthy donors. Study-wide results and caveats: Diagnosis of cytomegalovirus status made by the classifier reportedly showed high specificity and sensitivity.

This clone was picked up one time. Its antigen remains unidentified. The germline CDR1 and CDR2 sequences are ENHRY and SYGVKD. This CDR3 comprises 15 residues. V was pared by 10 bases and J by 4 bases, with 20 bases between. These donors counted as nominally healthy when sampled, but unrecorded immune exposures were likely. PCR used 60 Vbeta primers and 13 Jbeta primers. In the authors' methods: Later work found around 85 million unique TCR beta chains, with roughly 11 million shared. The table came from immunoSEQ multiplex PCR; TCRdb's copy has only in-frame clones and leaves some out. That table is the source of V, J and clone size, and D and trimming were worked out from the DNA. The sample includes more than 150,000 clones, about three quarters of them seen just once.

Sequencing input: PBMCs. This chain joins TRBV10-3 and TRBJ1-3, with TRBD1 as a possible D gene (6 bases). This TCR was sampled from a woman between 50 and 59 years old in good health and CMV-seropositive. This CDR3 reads CASHPLRGGGNTIYF. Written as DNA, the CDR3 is TGTGCCAGCCACCCGCTCAGGGGCGGAGGAAACACCATATATTTT.